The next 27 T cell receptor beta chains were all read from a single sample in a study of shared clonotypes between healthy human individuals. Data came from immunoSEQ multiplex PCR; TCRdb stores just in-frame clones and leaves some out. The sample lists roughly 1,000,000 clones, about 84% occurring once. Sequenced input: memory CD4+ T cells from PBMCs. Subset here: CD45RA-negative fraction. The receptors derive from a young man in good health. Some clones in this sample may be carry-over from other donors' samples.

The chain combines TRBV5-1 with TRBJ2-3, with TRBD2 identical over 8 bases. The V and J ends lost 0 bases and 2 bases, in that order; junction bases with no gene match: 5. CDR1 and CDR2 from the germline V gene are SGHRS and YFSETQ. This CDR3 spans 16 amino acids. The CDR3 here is CASSLALAGTTDTQYF. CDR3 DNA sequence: TGCGCCAGCAGCTTGGCCTTAGCGGGAACCACAGATACGCAGTATTTT.

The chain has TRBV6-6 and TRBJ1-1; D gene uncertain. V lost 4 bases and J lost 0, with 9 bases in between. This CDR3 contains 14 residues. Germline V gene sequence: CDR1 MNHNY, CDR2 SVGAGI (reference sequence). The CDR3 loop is CASSLEDLNTEAFF. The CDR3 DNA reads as TGTGCCAGCAGTTTGGAGGATTTGAACACTGAAGCTTTCTTT.

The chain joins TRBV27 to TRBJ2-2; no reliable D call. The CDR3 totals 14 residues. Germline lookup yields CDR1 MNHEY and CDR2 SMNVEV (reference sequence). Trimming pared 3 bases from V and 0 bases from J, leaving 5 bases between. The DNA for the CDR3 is TGTGCCAGCAGTTTTGGAGCGAACACCGGGGAGCTGTTTTTT. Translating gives CASSFGANTGELFF.

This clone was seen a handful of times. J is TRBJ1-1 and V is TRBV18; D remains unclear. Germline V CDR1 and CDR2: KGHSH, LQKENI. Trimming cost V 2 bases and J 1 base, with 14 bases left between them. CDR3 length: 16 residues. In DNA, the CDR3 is TGTGCCAGCTCACCAACCAGCCAGGCCCCGAACACTGAAGCTTTCTTT. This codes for CASSPTSQAPNTEAFF.

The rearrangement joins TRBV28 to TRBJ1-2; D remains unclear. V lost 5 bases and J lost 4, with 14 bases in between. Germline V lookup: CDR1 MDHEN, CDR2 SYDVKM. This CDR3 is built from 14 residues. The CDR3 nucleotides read TGTGCCAGCAGTGAGCGACGGTTTCTCTATGGCTACACCTTC. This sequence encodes CASSERRFLYGYTF.

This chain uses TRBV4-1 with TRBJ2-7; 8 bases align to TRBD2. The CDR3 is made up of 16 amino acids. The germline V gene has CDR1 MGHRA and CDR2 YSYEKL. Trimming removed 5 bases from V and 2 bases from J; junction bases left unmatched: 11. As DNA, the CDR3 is TGCGCCAGCAGCTCCAACCCGGGGGGGCATGCCTACGAGCAGTACTTC. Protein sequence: CASSSNPGGHAYEQYF.

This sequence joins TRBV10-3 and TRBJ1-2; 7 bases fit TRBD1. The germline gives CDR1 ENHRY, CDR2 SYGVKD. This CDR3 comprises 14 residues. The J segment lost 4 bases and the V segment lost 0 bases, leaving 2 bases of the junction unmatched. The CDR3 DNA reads TGTGCCATCAGTGAGTCCAGGGGGGGCTATGGCTACACCTTC. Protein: CAISESRGGYGYTF.

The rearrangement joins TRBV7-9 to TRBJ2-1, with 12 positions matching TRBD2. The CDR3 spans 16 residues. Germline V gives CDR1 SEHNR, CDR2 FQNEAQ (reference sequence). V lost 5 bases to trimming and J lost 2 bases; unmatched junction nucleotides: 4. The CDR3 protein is CASSPSSGRAYNEQFF. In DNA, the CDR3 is TGTGCCAGCAGCCCATCTAGCGGGAGGGCCTACAATGAGCAGTTCTTC. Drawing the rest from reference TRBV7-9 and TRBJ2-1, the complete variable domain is DTGVSQNPRHKITKRGQNVTFRCDPISEHNRLYWYRQTLGQGPEFLTYFQNEAQLEKSRLLSDRFSAERPKGSFSTLEIQRTEQGDSAMYLCASSPSSGRAYNEQFFGPGTRLTVL.

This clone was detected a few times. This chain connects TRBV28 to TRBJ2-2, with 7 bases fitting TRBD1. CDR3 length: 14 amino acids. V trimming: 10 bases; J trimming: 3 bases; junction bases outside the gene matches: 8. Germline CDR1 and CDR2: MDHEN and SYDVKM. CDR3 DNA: TGTGCCACTTCCCCTGGACAGGACACCGGGGAGCTGTTTTTT. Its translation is CATSPGQDTGELFF.

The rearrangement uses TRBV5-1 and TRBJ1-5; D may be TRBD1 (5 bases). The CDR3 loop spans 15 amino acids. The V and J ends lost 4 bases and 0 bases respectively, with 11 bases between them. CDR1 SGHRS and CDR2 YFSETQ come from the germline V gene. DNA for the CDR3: TGCGCCAGCAGCCCCGACGGGGGTAGCAATCAGCCCCAGCATTTT. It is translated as CASSPDGGSNQPQHF.

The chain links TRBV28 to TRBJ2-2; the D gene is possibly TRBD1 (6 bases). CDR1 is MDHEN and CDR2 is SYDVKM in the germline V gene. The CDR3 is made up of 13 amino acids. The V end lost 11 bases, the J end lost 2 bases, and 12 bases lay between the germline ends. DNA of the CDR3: TGTGCCGCCGGGACATCAAACACCGGGGAGCTGTTTTTT. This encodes CAAGTSNTGELFF.

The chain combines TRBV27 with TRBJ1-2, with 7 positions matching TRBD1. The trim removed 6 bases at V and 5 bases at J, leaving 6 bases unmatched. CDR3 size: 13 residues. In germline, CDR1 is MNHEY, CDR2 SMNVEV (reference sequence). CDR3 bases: TGTGCCAGCAGGAGGACAGGTGGTTATGGCTACACCTTC. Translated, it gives CASRRTGGYGYTF.

CDR3 amino acids: CASSLDGDGTQFF. Here the CDR3 DNA reads TGTGCCAGCAGCTTAGATGGAGACGGGACGCAGTTCTTC. This rearrangement joins TRBV11-3 to TRBJ2-1, with D perhaps TRBD1 or TRBD2 (5 bases each). CDR3 length: 13 residues. Trimming took off 0 bases at V and 12 bases at J, with 12 bases between the two ends. Germline lookup yields CDR1 SGHNT and CDR2 YENEEA.

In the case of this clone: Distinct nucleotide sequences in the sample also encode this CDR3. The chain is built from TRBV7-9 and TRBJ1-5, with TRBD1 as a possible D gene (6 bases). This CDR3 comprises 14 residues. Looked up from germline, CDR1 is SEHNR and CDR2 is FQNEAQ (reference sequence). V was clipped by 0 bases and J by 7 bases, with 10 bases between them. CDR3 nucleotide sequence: TGTGCCAGCAGCTTAGCGGGGGGGGGCCAGCCCCAGCATTTT. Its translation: CASSLAGGGQPQHF.

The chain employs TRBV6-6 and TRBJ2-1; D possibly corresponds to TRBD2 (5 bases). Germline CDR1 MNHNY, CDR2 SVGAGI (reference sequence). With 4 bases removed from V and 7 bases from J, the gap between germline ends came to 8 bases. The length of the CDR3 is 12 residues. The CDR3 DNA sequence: TGTGCCAGCAGTTTCGGGGAGAATGAGCAGTTCTTC. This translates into CASSFGENEQFF.

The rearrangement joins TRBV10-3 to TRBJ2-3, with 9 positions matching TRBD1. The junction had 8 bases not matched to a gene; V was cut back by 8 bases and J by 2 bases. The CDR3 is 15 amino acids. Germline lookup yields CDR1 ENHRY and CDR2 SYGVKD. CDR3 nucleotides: TGTGCCATCGAATCGGGACAGGGCCTCACAGATACGCAGTATTTT. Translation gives CAIESGQGLTDTQYF.

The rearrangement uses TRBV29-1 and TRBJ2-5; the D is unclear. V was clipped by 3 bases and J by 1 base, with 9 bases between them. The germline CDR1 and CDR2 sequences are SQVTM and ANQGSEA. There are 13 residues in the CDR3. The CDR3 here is CSVDLGSQETQYF. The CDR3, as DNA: TGCAGCGTTGATTTGGGCAGCCAAGAGACCCAGTACTTC.

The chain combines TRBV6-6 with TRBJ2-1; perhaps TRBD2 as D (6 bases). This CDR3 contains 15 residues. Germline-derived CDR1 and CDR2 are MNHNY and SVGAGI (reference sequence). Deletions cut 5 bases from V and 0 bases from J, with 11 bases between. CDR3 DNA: TGTGCCAGCAGTAAACAGGACTACTCCTACAATGAGCAGTTCTTC. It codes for CASSKQDYSYNEQFF.

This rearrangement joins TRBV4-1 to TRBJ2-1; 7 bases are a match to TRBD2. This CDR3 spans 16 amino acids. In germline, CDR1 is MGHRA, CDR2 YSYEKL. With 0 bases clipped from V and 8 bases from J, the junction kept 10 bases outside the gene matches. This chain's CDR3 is CASSQDNQAGRYEQFF. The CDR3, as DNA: TGCGCCAGCAGCCAAGATAATCAAGCGGGAAGGTATGAGCAGTTCTTC.

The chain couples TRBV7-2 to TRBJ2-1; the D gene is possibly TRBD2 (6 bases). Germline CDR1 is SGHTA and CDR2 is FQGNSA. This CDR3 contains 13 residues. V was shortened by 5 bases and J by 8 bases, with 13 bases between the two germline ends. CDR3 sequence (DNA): TGTGCCAGCAGCCAAGCGGGTAGGGATGAGCAGTTCTTC. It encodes CASSQAGRDEQFF.

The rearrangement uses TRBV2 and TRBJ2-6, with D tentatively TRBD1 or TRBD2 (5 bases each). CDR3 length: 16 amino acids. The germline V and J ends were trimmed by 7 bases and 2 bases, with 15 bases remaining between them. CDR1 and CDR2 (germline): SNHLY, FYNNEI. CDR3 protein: CASTGTPGTGANVLTF. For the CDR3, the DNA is TGTGCCAGCACCGGGACGCCAGGGACTGGGGCCAACGTCCTGACTTTC.

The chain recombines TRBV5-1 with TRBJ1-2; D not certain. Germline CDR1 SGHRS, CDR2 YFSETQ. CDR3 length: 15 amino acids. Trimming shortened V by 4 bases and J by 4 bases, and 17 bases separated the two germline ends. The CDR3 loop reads CASSPGAPDLYGYTF. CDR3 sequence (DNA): TGCGCCAGCAGCCCGGGAGCGCCCGACCTCTATGGCTACACCTTC.

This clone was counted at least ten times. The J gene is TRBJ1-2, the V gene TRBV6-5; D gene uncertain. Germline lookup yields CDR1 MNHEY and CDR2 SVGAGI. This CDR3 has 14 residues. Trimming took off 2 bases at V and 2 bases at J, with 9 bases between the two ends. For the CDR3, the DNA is TGTGCCAGCAGTTACAAGGCGGGAAACTATGGCTACACCTTC. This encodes CASSYKAGNYGYTF.

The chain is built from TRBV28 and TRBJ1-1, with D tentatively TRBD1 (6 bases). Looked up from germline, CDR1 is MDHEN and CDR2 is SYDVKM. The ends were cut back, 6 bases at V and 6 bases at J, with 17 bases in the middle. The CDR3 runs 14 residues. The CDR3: CASSRGRGKAEAFF. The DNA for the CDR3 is TGTGCCAGCAGCCGAGGGAGGGGGAAGGCTGAAGCTTTCTTT.

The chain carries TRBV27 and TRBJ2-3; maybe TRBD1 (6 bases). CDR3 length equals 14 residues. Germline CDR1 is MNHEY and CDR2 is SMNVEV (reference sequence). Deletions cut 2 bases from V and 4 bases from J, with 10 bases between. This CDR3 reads CASSLGGRADTQYF. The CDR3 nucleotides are TGTGCCAGCAGTTTAGGGGGCAGGGCAGATACGCAGTATTTT.

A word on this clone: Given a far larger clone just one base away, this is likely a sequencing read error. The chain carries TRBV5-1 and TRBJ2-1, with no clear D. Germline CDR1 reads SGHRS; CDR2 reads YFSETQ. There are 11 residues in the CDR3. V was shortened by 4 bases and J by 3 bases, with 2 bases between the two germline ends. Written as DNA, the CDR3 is TGCGCCAGCAGCGACTACAATGAGCAGTTCTTC. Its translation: CASSDYNEQFF.

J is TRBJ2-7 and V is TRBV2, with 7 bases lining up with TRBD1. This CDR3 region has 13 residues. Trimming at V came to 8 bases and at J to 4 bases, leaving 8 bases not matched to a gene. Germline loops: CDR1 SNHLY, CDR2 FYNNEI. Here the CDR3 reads CASLGQAGYEQYF. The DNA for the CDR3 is TGTGCCAGCCTCGGACAGGCTGGGTACGAGCAGTACTTC.